This T cell receptor (beta chain) was observed in a study of blood T cells in healthy people across ages. A sample-barcoded 5' primer and a J-beta primer mix were used in a second PCR of about 6 to 12 cycles. Each CDR3 protein is one row after TCRdb ran MiXCR on the 5' RACE reads. In the table there are approximately 730,000 distinct CDR3 sequences, 53% of which are singletons. Findings of the study overall: With naive T cell percentage, TCR beta diversity showed a strong correlation.

The germline CDR1 and CDR2 sequences are SEHNR and FQNEAQ (reference sequence). Losses at the gene ends were 5 bases for V and 6 bases for J; bases not matched to a gene: 15. The CDR3 runs to 17 residues. Investigators took about 9.4 milliliters of peripheral blood from every donor. On this clonotype: Its antigen is not identified.

This receptor was identified in a man aged 80 or over in good health. The sample taken for sequencing was blood. The rearrangement uses TRBV7-9 and TRBJ2-3, with 9 positions matching TRBD1. CDR3 sequence reads: CASSQDGQGIFLDTQYF. The CDR3 DNA is TGTGCCAGCAGCCAAGATGGACAGGGGATCTTTTTGGATACGCAGTATTTT. The full variable domain, its missing parts supplied by reference TRBV7-9 and TRBJ2-3, is DTGVSQNPRHKITKRGQNVTFRCDPISEHNRLYWYRQTLGQGPEFLTYFQNEAQLEKSRLLSDRFSAERPKGSFSTLEIQRTEQGDSAMYLCASSQDGQGIFLDTQYFGPGTRLTVL.